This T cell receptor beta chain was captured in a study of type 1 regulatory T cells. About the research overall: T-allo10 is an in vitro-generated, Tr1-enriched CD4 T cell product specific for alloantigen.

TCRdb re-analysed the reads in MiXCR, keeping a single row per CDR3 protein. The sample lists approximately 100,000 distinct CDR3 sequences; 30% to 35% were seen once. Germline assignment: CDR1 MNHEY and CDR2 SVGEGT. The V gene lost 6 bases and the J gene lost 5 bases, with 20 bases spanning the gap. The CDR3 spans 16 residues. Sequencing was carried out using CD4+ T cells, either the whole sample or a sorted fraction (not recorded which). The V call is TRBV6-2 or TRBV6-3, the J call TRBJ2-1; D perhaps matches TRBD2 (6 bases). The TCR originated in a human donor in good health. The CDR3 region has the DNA TGTGCCAGCAGCCTTCCCGGGACTCTCCTCGACAATGAGCAGTTCTTC. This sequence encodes CASSLPGTLLDNEQFF.